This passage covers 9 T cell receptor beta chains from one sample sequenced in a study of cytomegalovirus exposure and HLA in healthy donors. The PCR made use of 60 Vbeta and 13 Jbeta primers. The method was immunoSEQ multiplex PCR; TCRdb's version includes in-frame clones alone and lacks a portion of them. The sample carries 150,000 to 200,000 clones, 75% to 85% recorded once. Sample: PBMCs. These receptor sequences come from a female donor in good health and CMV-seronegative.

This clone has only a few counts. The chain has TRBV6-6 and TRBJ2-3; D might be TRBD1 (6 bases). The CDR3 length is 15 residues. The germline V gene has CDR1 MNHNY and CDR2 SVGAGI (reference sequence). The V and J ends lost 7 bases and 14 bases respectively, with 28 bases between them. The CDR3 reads CASTRLGLTGGGWYF. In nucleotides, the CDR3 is TGTGCCAGCACCCGCCTCGGACTTACTGGGGGCGGATGGTATTTT.

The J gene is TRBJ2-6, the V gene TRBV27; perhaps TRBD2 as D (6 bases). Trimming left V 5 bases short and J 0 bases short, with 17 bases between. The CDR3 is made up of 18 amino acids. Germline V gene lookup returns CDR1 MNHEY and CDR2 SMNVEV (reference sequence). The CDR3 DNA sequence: TGTGCCAGCAGTAGTTTAGGGGTGGGGGGCTCTGGGGCCAACGTCCTGACTTTC. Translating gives CASSSLGVGGSGANVLTF.

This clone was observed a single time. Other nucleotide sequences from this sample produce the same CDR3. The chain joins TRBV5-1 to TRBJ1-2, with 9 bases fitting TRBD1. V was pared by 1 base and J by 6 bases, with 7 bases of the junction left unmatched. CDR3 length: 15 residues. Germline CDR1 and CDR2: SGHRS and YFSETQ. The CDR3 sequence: CASSLTTGGGDGYTF. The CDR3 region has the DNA TGCGCCAGCAGCTTGACCACAGGGGGCGGCGATGGCTACACCTTC.

DNA for the CDR3: TGTGCCAGCAGCAAGGAGCAGAGCACTGAAGCTTTCTTT. Protein product: CASSKEQSTEAFF. The chain joins TRBV7-6 to TRBJ1-1; D gene uncertain. The CDR3 has 13 residues. Germline V lookup: CDR1 SGHVS, CDR2 FNYEAQ. Trimming left V 5 bases short and J 4 bases short, with 11 bases between.

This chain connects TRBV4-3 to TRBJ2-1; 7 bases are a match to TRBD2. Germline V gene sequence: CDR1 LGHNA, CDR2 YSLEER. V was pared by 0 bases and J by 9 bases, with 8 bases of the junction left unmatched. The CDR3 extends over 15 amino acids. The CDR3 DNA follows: TGCGCCAGCAGCCAAGAGACCGGACTAGTAGTTGAGCAGTTCTTC. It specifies CASSQETGLVVEQFF.

The CDR3 sequence is CATHPDRGLEGYTF. The CDR3 DNA reads TGTGCCACCCACCCTGACAGGGGGCTGGAAGGCTACACCTTC. This chain uses TRBV19 with TRBJ1-2; 10 bases match TRBD1. V trimming: 10 bases; J trimming: 8 bases; junction bases outside the gene matches: 13. The germline V gene has CDR1 LNHDA and CDR2 SQIVND (reference sequence). There are 14 residues in the CDR3.

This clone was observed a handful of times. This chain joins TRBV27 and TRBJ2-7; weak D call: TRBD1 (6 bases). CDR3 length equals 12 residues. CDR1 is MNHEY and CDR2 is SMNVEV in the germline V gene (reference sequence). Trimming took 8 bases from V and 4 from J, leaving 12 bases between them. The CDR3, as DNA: TGTGCCAGCGGGCCCCAGGGGTACGAGCAGTACTTC. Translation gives CASGPQGYEQYF.

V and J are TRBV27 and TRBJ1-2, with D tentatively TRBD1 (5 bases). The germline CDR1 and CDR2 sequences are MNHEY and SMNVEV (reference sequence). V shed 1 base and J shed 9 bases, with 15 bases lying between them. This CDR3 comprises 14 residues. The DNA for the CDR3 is TGTGCCAGCAGTTTATATGGGGCTACGGCCCGCTACACCTTC. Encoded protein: CASSLYGATARYTF.

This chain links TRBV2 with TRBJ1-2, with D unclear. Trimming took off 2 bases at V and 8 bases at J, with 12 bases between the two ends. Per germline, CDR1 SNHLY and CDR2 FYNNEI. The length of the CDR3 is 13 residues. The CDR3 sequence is CASSESVSLGYTF. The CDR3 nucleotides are TGTGCCAGCAGTGAATCAGTGTCACTAGGCTACACCTTC.